The 10 T cell receptor beta chains given below trace back to one sample, sequenced in a study of OX40 agonist ivuxolimab in advanced cancers. Sequencing was performed with immunoSEQ multiplex PCR; in TCRdb, only in-frame clones are kept and a portion is missing. This table holds under 80,000 clones, more than 85% found once. The sequencing here drew on CD4+ or CD8+ T cells sorted from blood, taken in a trial of the OX40 agonist ivuxolimab. The receptors derive from an adult with an advanced solid tumor such as melanoma, head and neck, liver or kidney cancer.

The rearrangement joins TRBV18 to TRBJ2-6; a weak D match, TRBD1 (6 bases). The CDR3 sequence is 16 residues long. From germline, CDR1 is KGHSH and CDR2 LQKENI. V gave up 0 bases and J gave up 2 bases, with 8 bases separating them. The chain's CDR3 is CASSPPYRAGANVLTF. CDR3 DNA: TGTGCCAGCTCACCACCGTACAGGGCTGGGGCCAACGTCCTGACTTTC.

This sequence joins TRBV5-1 and TRBJ2-1; the match to TRBD2 covers 9 bases. Germline CDR1 is SGHRS and CDR2 is YFSETQ. The trim removed 4 bases at V and 6 bases at J, leaving 11 bases unmatched. This CDR3 has 16 amino acids. The CDR3 is CASSEPSGARINEQFF. The CDR3 nucleotides read TGCGCCAGCAGCGAGCCTAGCGGGGCCCGTATCAATGAGCAGTTCTTC.

V and J are TRBV4-3 and TRBJ1-6; D gene unclear. Trimming took off 0 bases at V and 7 bases at J, with 13 bases between the two ends. Germline CDR1 is LGHNA and CDR2 is YSLEER. The length of the CDR3 is 16 residues. The CDR3 DNA reads as TGCGCCAGCAGCCAAGATGCCAGCCCAGCCAATTCACCCCTCCACTTT. It encodes CASSQDASPANSPLHF.

The chain links TRBV6-5 to TRBJ1-5, with TRBD1 matching over 7 bases. The CDR3 loop spans 14 amino acids. Trimming at V came to 4 bases and at J to 3 bases, leaving 3 bases not matched to a gene. Germline CDR1 and CDR2: MNHEY and SVGAGI. DNA of the CDR3: TGTGCCAGCAGTTCGGGACAGTTCAATCAGCCCCAGCATTTT. Residues: CASSSGQFNQPQHF.

The rearrangement joins TRBV5-5 to TRBJ2-3; 7 bases agree with TRBD1. Germline trimming cut 4 bases from V and 4 bases from J; bases unmatched to any gene: 6. This CDR3 contains 14 residues. Germline loops: CDR1 SGHKS, CDR2 YYEKEE (reference sequence). The CDR3 DNA reads as TGTGCCAGCAGCACCGGACAGGTTGCAGATACGCAGTATTTT. It specifies CASSTGQVADTQYF.

This clone was seen a few times. The V and J genes are TRBV30 and TRBJ1-6; D is ambiguous. The CDR3 has 12 amino acids. Trimming cost V 3 bases and J 9 bases, with 9 bases left between them. In germline, CDR1 is GTSNPN, CDR2 SVGIG (reference sequence). The CDR3 is CAWRESGSPLHF. The CDR3 DNA reads as TGTGCCTGGAGGGAAAGTGGTTCACCCCTCCACTTT.

The chain couples TRBV27 to TRBJ2-1; a weak D match, TRBD1 (5 bases). V shed 3 bases and J shed 9 bases, with 15 bases lying between them. CDR3 length: 14 residues. Germline loops: CDR1 MNHEY, CDR2 SMNVEV (reference sequence). CDR3 sequence (DNA): TGTGCCAGCAGTTTGGGGCAGCCGATTCTTGAGCAGTTCTTC. Amino acids: CASSLGQPILEQFF.

The V and J genes are TRBV9 and TRBJ2-3; D not certain. The length of the CDR3 is 15 residues. With 0 bases removed from V and 5 bases from J, the gap between germline ends came to 13 bases. Per germline, CDR1 SGDLS and CDR2 YYNGEE. The CDR3 DNA follows: TGTGCCAGCAGCGTAGAGGTCAGGTGGGGAGATACGCAGTATTTT. Amino acids: CASSVEVRWGDTQYF.

The CDR3 DNA reads TGTGCCAGCAGCCGGACAGGGGACGAGACCCAGTACTTC. Translated, it gives CASSRTGDETQYF. V and J are TRBV7-3 and TRBJ2-5; TRBD1 aligns across 9 bases. Trimming cost V 5 bases and J 5 bases; bases outside gene matches: 3. The CDR3 loop spans 13 amino acids. CDR1 and CDR2 (germline): SGHTA, FQGTGA. Complete variable domain (other parts from reference TRBV7-3 and TRBJ2-5): GAGVSQTPSNKVTEKGKYVELRCDPISGHTALYWYRQSLGQGPEFLIYFQGTGAADDSGLPNDRFFAVRPEGSVSTLKIQRTERGDSAVYLCASSRTGDETQYFGPGTRLLVL.

This clone occurred a few times. The chain recombines TRBV11-2 with TRBJ2-1, with TRBD2 matching 8 bases. CDR1 is SGHAT, CDR2 FQNNGV, per germline. This CDR3 is 14 amino acids long. Trimming took 2 bases from V and 7 from J; bases not matched to a gene: 4. This chain's CDR3 is CASSLSGSGNEQFF. The CDR3 nucleotides are TGTGCCAGCAGCTTAAGCGGGAGTGGGAATGAGCAGTTCTTC.